This T cell receptor (beta chain) derives from a study of blood T cell repertoires in COVID-19. Study at large: The study drew acute and convalescent COVID-19 samples from the United States, Italy and Spain. The analysed material was cDNA or gDNA that came from T cells, B-cell-depleted T cells, or PBMCs.

Method: immunoSEQ multiplex PCR; TCRdb's copy keeps in-frame clones and lacks some. Of 150,000 to 200,000 clones in the sample, 86% were seen once. From germline, CDR1 is LGHNA and CDR2 YSLEER. This CDR3 contains 20 residues. Trimming pared 0 bases from V and 4 bases from J, leaving 27 bases between. The TCR originated in a man aged 50 to 59 with active or convalescent COVID-19. The sample was peripheral blood. This sequence joins TRBV4-3 and TRBJ1-2, with D possibly being TRBD1 (5 bases). The DNA of the CDR3 is TGCGCCAGCAGCCAAGAAGTCCGAACCCGCGGGGGAAAAGCGGGCTATGGCTACACCTTC. This translates into CASSQEVRTRGGKAGYGYTF.